This entry describes one T cell receptor beta chain. This clonotype was picked up a small number of times. Its target antigen remains unknown. Base qualities were left out, and no much larger clone turns up one base away. Library construction relied on RACE. The instrument given in TCRdb is NextSeq 500. During library preparation, unique molecular identifiers were attached to individual cDNA molecules so that TCRs could be counted quantitatively and reproducibly. Each blood RNA sample was used to sequence both TCR alpha and TCR beta chains. The authors' pipeline ran thus. A median of about 100,000 TCRs per sample was observed, with a range of 23,224 to 690,600. V, J and CDR3 annotation of the TCR reads was carried out using the Decombinator software suite. To make PS versus PT1 abundance plots, every sample was subsampled to the same number of TCRs (28,000). TCRs were defined as expanded if absent before sensitization and observed at least eight times at the 2-week time point. TCRdb redid the processing of the public reads, applying fastp at Q25 and MiXCR, and retained in-frame beta chains. Rows with one shared CDR3 protein collapse into an entry with the most common genes and DNA. These V and J calls originate from TCRdb's pipeline instead of the authors' own analysis. The sample table holds 200,000 to 300,000 distinct CDR3 sequences, of which approximately 8.6% were seen once. The biggest ten clones account for approximately 2.3% of the sample.

According to the study, the label for this sample's time point signals: pre-sensitization, week 0. The treatment or condition label of this sample denotes: therapeutic diphenylcyclopropenone sensitization with weekly scalp DPC. At every patch-test visit, the blood draw took place before the patch test was put on. Patients were considered eligible if aged 18 to 70, diagnosed with alopecia and deemed suitable for DPC therapy, and patients were excluded if pregnant. Total RNA was extracted from unfractionated whole blood collected in Tempus Blood RNA tubes. This sample was taken from a study of human T cells and chemical hapten exposure listed by TCRdb under 2021. Background for the entire study: For sensitization, 2% DPC in acetone was applied to a 2 cm by 2 cm area of upper inner arm skin. Blood for TCR sequencing was provided by twenty-nine alopecia patients at one to four time points (pre-sensitization, 2, 6 and 24 weeks). The mostly female patient cohort included alopecia areata with under or over 50% scalp involvement, alopecia totalis and alopecia universalis. Libraries were combined into a pool for sequencing, and differences in TCR yield between samples came mainly from small differences in library volumes within the pool. The study tracked peripheral blood TCR repertoire changes in vivo during primary and secondary sensitization to the hapten diphenylcyclopropenone (DPC) in alopecia patients. Patch testing was done on the upper back using Finn chambers containing 0.01% DPC, and results were scored after 6 days according to International Contact Dermatitis Research Group standards. Weekly therapeutic DPC doses were additionally applied to the scalp of patients throughout the roughly 23-week study period. Blood was sampled from patients pre-sensitization (week 0) and at 2, 6 and about 24 weeks after DPC sensitization. Overall results and qualifications from the work: Patch test score was positively correlated with the number of PT1 expanded TCRs, with significance at thresholds 8, 16 and 32 but not at 4. DPC sensitization did not change the number of TCRs with a frequency above 1 in 1000, and there was no evidence of changes in global repertoire structure. Because every patient had alopecia, a presumed autoimmune disease, the patients' immune response might differ from that of healthy individuals. Expanded TCRs formed significantly more large CDR3 similarity clusters than pre-sensitization or healthy control sets, consistent with antigen-driven responses. Repeated subsampling changed both the strength of the expansion versus patch-test correlation and the threshold at which that correlation became significant.

Sequences were derived from whole blood, sampled in connection with sensitization to the hapten diphenylcyclopropenone (DPC). The sequence derives from a woman in her 40s with alopecia areata. Some clones in this sample may be carry-over from other donors' samples.

In nucleotide form, the sequence is TGTGCCAGCAGTGAATTCTGGCGGCTCACCGGGGAGCTGTTTTTT. The translation is CASSEFWRLTGELFF. The receptor chain draws on TRBV6-1 and TRBJ2-2; no D gene is confidently identified. The germline V gene supplies CDR1 MNHNS and CDR2 SASEGT. There are 15 amino acids in the CDR3, from cysteine to phenylalanine inclusive. CDR3 DNA is the only sequence kept; it has 45 bases, read in frame from the first base. V loses 2 bases, J loses 4 bases, and the germline ends lie 11 bases apart.